This T cell receptor (beta chain) comes out of a study of T cell repertoires in cytomegalovirus infection. Overall study: CMV epitopes that were recently identified and HLA-C-restricted were used alongside well-studied HLA-B-restricted ones. Regarding the study as a whole: Cumulative public TCR beta family frequency identified CMV carriers with the relevant HLA.

About this clonotype itself: Its antigen remains unidentified.

TCRdb redid the calling of the reads with MiXCR, one entry per CDR3 protein. The data hold around 570,000 distinct CDR3 sequences, with 35% to 50% observed a single time. Germline trimming cut 6 bases from V and 2 bases from J; bases unmatched to any gene: 8. CDR1 DFQATT and CDR2 SNEGSKA come from the germline V gene (reference sequence). There are 16 residues in the CDR3. V usage is TRBV20-1 and J usage is TRBJ2-7; 15 positions match TRBD2. The sequence derives from a human donor in good health (CMV status not recorded). Some clones in this sample may be carry-over from other donors' samples. Specimen: cultured PBMCs, collected from culture after CMV antigen stimulation. DNA of the CDR3: TGCAGTGCCCTGGGACTAGCGGGGGGTTCCCCCTACGAGCAGTACTTC. Translated, it gives CSALGLAGGSPYEQYF.